The source of this TCR beta chain is a study of CD8 T cells in Susac syndrome. The study's findings and limits: The study identified roughly seventeen and five Susac-specific public clones in total CD8+ and CD8+ TEMRA repertoires.

Sequencing of TCR beta was performed on blood CD8+ T cells and on blood CD4+ T cells. Negative isolation yielded CD4+ and CD8+ T cells, and FACS enriched TEMRA cells. The CDR3 extends over 15 amino acids. With 3 bases clipped from V and 6 bases from J, the junction kept 6 bases outside the gene matches. Germline V gives CDR1 SGDLS, CDR2 YYNGEE. Points on this clonotype: Its specificity is unknown.

cDNA came from about 0.5 to 1 ug RNA primed by random hexamers. TCRdb recomputed calls from the immunoSEQ multiplex PCR reads with MiXCR, one row per CDR3 protein. The sample yields over 80,000 distinct CDR3 sequences, over 85% seen once. The chain uses TRBV9 and TRBJ1-6, with 7 bases that match TRBD1. The source is a human donor with Susac syndrome. Specimen: CD8+ T cells from PBMCs. CDR3: CASSELGTANSPLHF. The CDR3 DNA reads TGTGCCAGCAGCGAGTTAGGGACAGCTAATTCACCCCTCCACTTT.